The present T cell receptor (beta chain) was sequenced within a study of shared clonotypes between healthy human individuals. The protocol was immunoSEQ multiplex PCR, while the TCRdb copy is restricted to in-frame clones and leaves out a portion. The sample yields about 2.3 million clones, about nine tenths seen once. Trimming shortened V by 0 bases and J by 3 bases, and 13 bases separated the two germline ends. The CDR3 spans 15 residues. Germline lookup yields CDR1 SGHRS and CDR2 YFSETQ. The sample was naive CD4+ T cells from PBMCs. The subset was: CD45RA+ positively selected. V gene TRBV5-1 combines with J gene TRBJ2-7, with D maybe TRBD2 (5 bases). The TCR comes from a man between 18 and 35 years old in good health. Some clones in this sample may be carry-over from other donors' samples. This chain's CDR3 is CASSLGHGLVYEQYF. The CDR3 DNA reads TGCGCCAGCAGCTTGGGACACGGACTCGTCTACGAGCAGTACTTC.